This TCR beta chain originates from a study of cytomegalovirus exposure and HLA in healthy donors. Whole-study context: Genetic ancestry analysis placed about 84% of the 398 donors that were genotyped in the Caucasian-associated cluster. General observations from the study: The study found most TCR sequences rare, yet found some public TCRs in many donors. Later analysis demonstrated an association between a missense DCLRE1C variant and TCR beta V- and J-gene trimming.

Germline lookup yields CDR1 SGDLS and CDR2 YYNGEE. V gave up 6 bases and J gave up 8 bases; unmatched junction bases: 7. This CDR3 is built from 14 residues. Regarding this clone: Antigen specificity is unknown.

The study ran its PCR with 60 Vbeta and 13 Jbeta primers. Assay used: immunoSEQ multiplex PCR; TCRdb lists only in-frame clones, some missing. The sample holds roughly 130,000 clones; more than 55% are singletons and the top ten take approximately 1.4%. The V and J genes are TRBV9 and TRBJ1-4; 10 nucleotides line up with TRBD1. The clonotype comes from a man between 18 and 29 years old in good health and CMV-seronegative. Sequenced input: PBMCs. CDR3 DNA: TGTGCCAGCAAGAGGGGACAGGGGAACGAAAAACTGTTTTTT. Amino acids: CASKRGQGNEKLFF.